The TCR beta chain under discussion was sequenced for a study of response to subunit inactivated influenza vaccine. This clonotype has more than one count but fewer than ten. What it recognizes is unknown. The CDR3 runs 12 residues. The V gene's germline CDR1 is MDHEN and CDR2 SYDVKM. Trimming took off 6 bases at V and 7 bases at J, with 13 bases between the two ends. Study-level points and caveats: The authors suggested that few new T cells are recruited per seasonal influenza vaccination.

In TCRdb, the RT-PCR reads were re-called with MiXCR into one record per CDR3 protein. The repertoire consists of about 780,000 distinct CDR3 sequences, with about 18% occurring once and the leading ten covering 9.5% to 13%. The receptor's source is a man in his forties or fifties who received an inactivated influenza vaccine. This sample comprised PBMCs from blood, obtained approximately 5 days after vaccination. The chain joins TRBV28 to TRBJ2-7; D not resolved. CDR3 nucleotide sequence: TGTGCCAGCAGCCACAGAGGAAGGGAGCAGTACTTC. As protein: CASSHRGREQYF.